This TCR beta chain was sequenced in a study of cytomegalovirus exposure and HLA in healthy donors. The CDR3 consists of 12 residues. Germline CDR1 SEHNR, CDR2 FQNEAQ (reference sequence). V was shortened by 8 bases and J by 6 bases, with 10 bases between the two germline ends. The primer mix had 60 Vbeta and 13 Jbeta primers. The data were produced by immunoSEQ multiplex PCR, yet TCRdb's version contains in-frame clones alone and is incomplete. The sample includes 120,000 to 150,000 clones, about 80% of them seen just once. Sequencing was performed on PBMCs. This clonotype was sampled from a man aged 40-49 years in good health and CMV-seropositive. J is TRBJ2-2 and V is TRBV7-9; possibly TRBD1 for D (5 bases). The CDR3 reads CASLRGPGELFF. The DNA of the CDR3 is TGTGCCAGCCTTAGGGGTCCCGGGGAGCTGTTTTTT.